A single sample is the source of the 7 T cell receptor beta chains below, sequenced in a study of cytotoxic CD8 clonotypes in ibrutinib-treated CLL. Sequencing used immunoSEQ multiplex PCR; TCRdb keeps in-frame clones, though not all of them. The sample yields some 200,000 clones, approximately 72% seen once. Sequencing used PBMCs, obtained after 24 months of ibrutinib treatment. The source is a human donor with chronic lymphocytic leukemia.

The gene calls are TRBV7-2 and TRBJ1-1; D not certain. The CDR3 is 13 residues long. Trimming left V 1 base short and J 7 bases short, with 10 bases between. The germline CDR1 and CDR2 sequences are SGHTA and FQGNSA. CDR3 sequence (DNA): TGTGCCAGCAGCTTAGAAACGGGAGTTGAAGCTTTCTTT. It is translated as CASSLETGVEAFF.

The rearrangement uses TRBV30 and TRBJ1-4; D is unclear. The germline V and J ends were trimmed by 0 bases and 5 bases, with 10 bases remaining between them. Germline loops: CDR1 GTSNPN, CDR2 SVGIG (reference sequence). The CDR3 extends over 14 amino acids. CDR3 loop: CAWSVGQANEKLFF. Here the CDR3 DNA reads TGTGCCTGGAGTGTAGGGCAGGCGAATGAAAAACTGTTTTTT.

J is TRBJ1-1 and V is TRBV6-5; D perhaps matches TRBD1 (5 bases). This CDR3 has 13 amino acids. CDR1 MNHEY and CDR2 SVGAGI come from the germline V gene. The ends were cut back, 7 bases at V and 1 base at J, with 10 bases in the middle. The CDR3 DNA follows: TGTGCCAGCAAAGATCAGGGGAACACTGAAGCTTTCTTT. Translation: CASKDQGNTEAFF.

The chain has TRBV18 and TRBJ1-1; 7 bases are a match to TRBD1. J lost 1 base, V lost 3 bases, and 5 bases had no gene match. The CDR3 is 15 residues long. The germline CDR1 and CDR2 sequences are KGHSH and LQKENI. The CDR3 nucleotides read TGTGCCAGCTCACCCGGACAGGTGCGGAACACTGAAGCTTTCTTT. It codes for CASSPGQVRNTEAFF.

In nucleotides, the CDR3 is TGTGCCAGCAGCCTCCGGGACAGCGAGCAGTACTTC. Protein: CASSLRDSEQYF. The rearrangement joins TRBV2 to TRBJ2-7; 7 bases match TRBD1. CDR1 SNHLY and CDR2 FYNNEI come from the germline V gene. With 6 bases clipped from V and 6 bases from J, the junction kept 5 bases outside the gene matches. There are 12 residues in the CDR3.

This chain uses TRBV7-9 with TRBJ2-5, with D hard to call. The CDR3 runs to 14 residues. With 1 base removed from V and 2 bases from J, the gap between germline ends came to 8 bases. Germline CDR1 reads SEHNR; CDR2 reads FQNEAQ (reference sequence). CDR3 sequence: CASSLGLVQETQYF. The CDR3 nucleotides are TGTGCCAGCAGCTTAGGGCTAGTGCAAGAGACCCAGTACTTC.

The rearrangement joins TRBV25-1 to TRBJ2-7, with TRBD1 matching over 9 bases. The length of the CDR3 is 13 residues. V trimming: 7 bases; J trimming: 7 bases; junction bases outside the gene matches: 8. Per the germline V gene, CDR1 is MGHDK and CDR2 is SYGVNS. The CDR3 DNA follows: TGTGCCAGCACCGAGGACAGGGGTCGGGAGCAGTACTTC. Its translation: CASTEDRGREQYF.